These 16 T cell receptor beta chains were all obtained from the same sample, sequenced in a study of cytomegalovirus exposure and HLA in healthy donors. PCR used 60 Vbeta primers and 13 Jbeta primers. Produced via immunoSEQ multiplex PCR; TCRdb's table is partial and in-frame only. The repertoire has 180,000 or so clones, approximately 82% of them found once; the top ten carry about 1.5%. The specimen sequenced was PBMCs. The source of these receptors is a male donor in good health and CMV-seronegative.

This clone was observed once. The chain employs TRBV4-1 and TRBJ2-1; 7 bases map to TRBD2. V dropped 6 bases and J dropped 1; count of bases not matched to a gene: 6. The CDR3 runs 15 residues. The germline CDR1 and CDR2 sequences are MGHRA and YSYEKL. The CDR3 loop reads CASSPSGASYNEQFF. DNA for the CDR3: TGCGCCAGCAGTCCCAGCGGGGCGTCCTACAATGAGCAGTTCTTC.

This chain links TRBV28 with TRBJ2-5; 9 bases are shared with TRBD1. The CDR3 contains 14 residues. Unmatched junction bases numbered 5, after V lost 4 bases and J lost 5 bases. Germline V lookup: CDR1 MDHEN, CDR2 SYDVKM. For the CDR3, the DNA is TGTGCCAGCAGTTCGGACAGGGGCTTTGAGACCCAGTACTTC. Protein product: CASSSDRGFETQYF.

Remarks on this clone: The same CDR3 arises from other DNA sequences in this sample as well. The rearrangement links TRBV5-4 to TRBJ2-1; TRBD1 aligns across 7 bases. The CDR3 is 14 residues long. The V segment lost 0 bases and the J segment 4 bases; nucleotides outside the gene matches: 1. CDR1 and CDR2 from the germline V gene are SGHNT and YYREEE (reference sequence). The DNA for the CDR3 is TGTGCCAGCAGCTTGGGGGACAGATACAATGAGCAGTTCTTC. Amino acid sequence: CASSLGDRYNEQFF.

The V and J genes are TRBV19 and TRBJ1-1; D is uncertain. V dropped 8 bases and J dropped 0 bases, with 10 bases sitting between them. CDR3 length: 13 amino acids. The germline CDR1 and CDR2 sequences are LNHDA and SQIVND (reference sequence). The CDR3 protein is CASAGTMNTEAFF. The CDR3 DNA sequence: TGTGCCAGTGCTGGCACGATGAACACTGAAGCTTTCTTT.

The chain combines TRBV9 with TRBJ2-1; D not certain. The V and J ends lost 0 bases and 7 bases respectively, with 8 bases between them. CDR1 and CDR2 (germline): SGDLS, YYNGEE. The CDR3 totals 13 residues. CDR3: CASSVDVGNEQFF. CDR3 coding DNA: TGTGCCAGCAGCGTAGATGTCGGGAATGAGCAGTTCTTC.

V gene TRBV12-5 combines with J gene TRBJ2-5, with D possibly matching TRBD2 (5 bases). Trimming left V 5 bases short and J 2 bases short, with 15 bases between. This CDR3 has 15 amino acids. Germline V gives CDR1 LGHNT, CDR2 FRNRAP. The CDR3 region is CASGPPGSSQETQYF. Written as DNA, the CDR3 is TGTGCTAGTGGTCCGCCGGGGAGCTCACAAGAGACCCAGTACTTC.

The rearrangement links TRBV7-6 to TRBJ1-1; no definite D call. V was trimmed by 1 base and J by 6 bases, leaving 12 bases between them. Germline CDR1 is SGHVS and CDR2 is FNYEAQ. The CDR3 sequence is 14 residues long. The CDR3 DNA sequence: TGTGCCAGCAGCTTAGTAATGGCGGCACCTGAAGCTTTCTTT. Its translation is CASSLVMAAPEAFF.

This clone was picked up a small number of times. CDR3 DNA: TGTGCCAGCAGCTCCGGGAGGGGACAGGGGGCTTGGAATGAGCAGTTCTTC. This codes for CASSSGRGQGAWNEQFF. This chain links TRBV11-3 with TRBJ2-1; 12 positions agree with TRBD1. This CDR3 spans 17 amino acids. Trimming removed 4 bases from V and 7 bases from J; junction bases left unmatched: 11. Per germline, CDR1 SGHNT and CDR2 YENEEA.

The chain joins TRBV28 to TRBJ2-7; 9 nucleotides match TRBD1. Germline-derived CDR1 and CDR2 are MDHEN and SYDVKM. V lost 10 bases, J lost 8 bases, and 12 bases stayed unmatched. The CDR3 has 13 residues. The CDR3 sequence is CATTGTGRPQQYF. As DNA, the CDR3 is TGTGCCACTACCGGGACAGGGCGCCCTCAGCAGTACTTC.

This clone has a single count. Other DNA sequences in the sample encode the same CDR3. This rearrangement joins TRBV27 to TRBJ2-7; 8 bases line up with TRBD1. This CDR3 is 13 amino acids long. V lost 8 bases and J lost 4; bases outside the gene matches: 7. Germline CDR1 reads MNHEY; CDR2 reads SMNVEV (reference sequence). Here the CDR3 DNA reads TGTGCCAGCCGAGCGGACAGGGATTACGAGCAGTACTTC. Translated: CASRADRDYEQYF.

The CDR3 DNA follows: TGCGCCAGCAGACCCGGACAGGGGAACACCGGGGAGCTGTTTTTT. Protein product: CASRPGQGNTGELFF. The genes are TRBV5-1 and TRBJ2-2; 8 nucleotides line up with TRBD1. The J segment lost 1 base and the V segment lost 5 bases, leaving 4 bases of the junction unmatched. The CDR3 length is 15 residues. The germline V gene encodes CDR1 SGHRS and CDR2 YFSETQ.

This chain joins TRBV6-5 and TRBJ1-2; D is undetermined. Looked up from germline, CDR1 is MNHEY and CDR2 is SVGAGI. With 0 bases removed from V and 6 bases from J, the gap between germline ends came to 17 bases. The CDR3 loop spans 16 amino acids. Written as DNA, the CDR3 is TGTGCCAGCAGTTACTCGATTCCTACGAGAGGAGATGGCTACACCTTC. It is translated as CASSYSIPTRGDGYTF.

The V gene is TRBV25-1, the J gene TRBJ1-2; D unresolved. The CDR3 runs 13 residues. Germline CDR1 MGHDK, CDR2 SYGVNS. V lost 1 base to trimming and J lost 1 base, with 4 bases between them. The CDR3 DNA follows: TGTGCCAGCAGTGAATTGAGTAACTATGGCTACACCTTC. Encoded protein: CASSELSNYGYTF.

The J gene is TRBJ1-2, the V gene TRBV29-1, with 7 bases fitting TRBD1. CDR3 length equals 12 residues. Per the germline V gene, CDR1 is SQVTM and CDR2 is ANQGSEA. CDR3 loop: CSYQGVAYGYTF. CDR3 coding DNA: TGCTCCTACCAGGGGGTGGCCTATGGCTACACCTTC.

The CDR3, as DNA: TGTGCCAGCAGCTTAGGGGCCGGTCTCGGCACCGGGGAGCTGTTTTTT. Translated, it gives CASSLGAGLGTGELFF. The genes are TRBV11-3 and TRBJ2-2; D call uncertain. Germline values: CDR1 SGHNT, CDR2 YENEEA. The CDR3 has 16 amino acids. Trimming cost V 1 base and J 4 bases, with 13 bases left between them.

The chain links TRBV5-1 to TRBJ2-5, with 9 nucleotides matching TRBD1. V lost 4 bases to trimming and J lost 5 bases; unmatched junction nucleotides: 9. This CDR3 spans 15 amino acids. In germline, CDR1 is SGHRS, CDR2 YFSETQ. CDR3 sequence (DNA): TGCGCCAGCAGCCAACGACAGGGGGATTTCGAGACCCAGTACTTC. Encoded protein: CASSQRQGDFETQYF.